Presented here are 26 T cell receptor beta chains from one specimen sequenced in a study of OX40 agonist ivuxolimab in advanced cancers. The method was immunoSEQ multiplex PCR; TCRdb's version includes in-frame clones alone and lacks a portion of them. The table records tens of thousands of clones, about 90% of them present only once. Sequences were derived from CD4+ or CD8+ T cells sorted from blood, sampled in a trial of the OX40 agonist ivuxolimab. These receptor sequences come from an adult with an advanced solid tumor such as melanoma, head and neck, liver or kidney cancer.

This clone occurred once. The gene calls are TRBV5-4 and TRBJ2-1, with TRBD2 identical over 9 bases. Germline V gives CDR1 SGHNT, CDR2 YYREEE (reference sequence). This CDR3 spans 15 amino acids. The V segment lost 2 bases and the J segment 5 bases; nucleotides outside the gene matches: 5. CDR3 nucleotide sequence: TGTGCCAGCAGCTTAGAACTAGCGGGTAACAATGAGCAGTTCTTC. This codes for CASSLELAGNNEQFF.

The V call is TRBV6-5, the J call TRBJ2-7, with D unclear. Germline CDR1 MNHEY, CDR2 SVGAGI. The CDR3 spans 11 residues. The V gene lost 10 bases and the J gene lost 6 bases, with 13 bases spanning the gap. DNA for the CDR3: TGTGCCACCGTGATTTCTGGCGAGCAGTACTTC. Translating it yields CATVISGEQYF.

The rearrangement joins TRBV6-6 to TRBJ2-7; 10 bases are a match to TRBD1. Unmatched junction bases numbered 6, after V lost 0 bases and J lost 4 bases. Germline CDR1 and CDR2: MNHNY and SVGAGI (reference sequence). The CDR3 runs 16 residues. CDR3 protein: CASSYSRDRGDYEQYF. Written as DNA, the CDR3 is TGTGCCAGCAGTTACTCTAGGGACAGGGGAGATTACGAGCAGTACTTC.

The V gene is TRBV30, the J gene TRBJ2-1; 7 positions match TRBD2. With 3 bases clipped from V and 14 bases from J, the junction kept 7 bases outside the gene matches. CDR3 size: 11 residues. The germline gives CDR1 GTSNPN, CDR2 SVGIG (reference sequence). The chain's CDR3 is CAWRAGSRKFF. CDR3 sequence (DNA): TGTGCCTGGAGAGCGGGATCAAGAAAGTTCTTC.

The chain uses TRBV9 and TRBJ2-1, with 9 bases lining up with TRBD1. V trimming: 4 bases; J trimming: 8 bases; junction bases outside the gene matches: 19. This CDR3 contains 18 residues. The V gene's germline CDR1 is SGDLS and CDR2 YYNGEE. CDR3 sequence reads: CASSNFPGQGLEVDEQFF. The CDR3 nucleotides are TGTGCCAGCAGCAACTTTCCGGGACAGGGCCTCGAGGTTGATGAGCAGTTCTTC.

The V gene is TRBV30, the J gene TRBJ2-1, with TRBD2 as a possible D gene (6 bases). Germline CDR1 and CDR2: GTSNPN and SVGIG (reference sequence). The CDR3 extends over 12 amino acids. The V end lost 2 bases, the J end lost 9 bases, and 11 bases lay between the germline ends. CDR3 nucleotide sequence: TGTGCCTGGAGTTTATACGGGGGTGAGCAGTTCTTC. This sequence encodes CAWSLYGGEQFF.

The V and J genes are TRBV19 and TRBJ2-1, with D tentatively TRBD1 or TRBD2 (5 bases each). The CDR3 covers 15 residues. The V and J ends lost 3 bases and 8 bases respectively, with 17 bases between them. Germline-derived CDR1 and CDR2 are LNHDA and SQIVND (reference sequence). The CDR3, as DNA: TGTGCCAGTAGTATTGGGACCTCAACGTTAGATGAGCAGTTCTTC. Amino acids: CASSIGTSTLDEQFF.

A note on this clone: One end of the junction is discordant with germline, which a read error may explain. The sample holds other DNA sequences that translate to the same CDR3. This chain uses TRBV15 with TRBJ2-2; 9 bases line up with TRBD2. The CDR3 covers 17 residues. Germline V gene lookup returns CDR1 LNHNV and CDR2 YYDKDF (reference sequence). The CDR3 spells CATSRDLAGTNTGELFF. The DNA of the CDR3 is TGTGCCACTAGCAGAGATCTAGCGGGGACGAACACCGGGGAGCTGTTTTTT. The full variable domain, in which reference TRBV15 and TRBJ2-2 provide the parts outside the CDR3, is DAMVIQNPRYQVTQFGKPVTLSCSQTLNHNVMYWYQQKSSQAPKLLFHYYDKDFNNEADTPDNFQSRRPNTSFCFLDIRSPGLGDTAMYLCATSRDLAGTNTGELFFGEGSRLTVL.

This rearrangement joins TRBV7-3 to TRBJ2-6, with D possibly matching TRBD2 (6 bases). This CDR3 comprises 18 residues. Between the trimmed V and J ends, which lost 4 bases and 0 bases, there was a span of 16 bases. Germline V CDR1 and CDR2: SGHTA, FQGTGA. The CDR3 DNA is TGTGCCAGCAGCTCCTACCCGGGACTTAGCTCTGGGGCCAACGTCCTGACTTTC. Protein sequence: CASSSYPGLSSGANVLTF. Full variable domain (outside the CDR3, taken from reference TRBV7-3 and TRBJ2-6): GAGVSQTPSNKVTEKGKYVELRCDPISGHTALYWYRQSLGQGPEFLIYFQGTGAADDSGLPNDRFFAVRPEGSVSTLKIQRTERGDSAVYLCASSSYPGLSSGANVLTFGAGSRLTVL.

The rearrangement links TRBV5-1 to TRBJ2-1, with D tentatively TRBD1 (6 bases). Germline assignment: CDR1 SGHRS and CDR2 YFSETQ. This CDR3 has 16 amino acids. V shed 2 bases and J shed 0 bases, with 12 bases lying between them. CDR3: CASSLDGTFSYNEQFF. The CDR3 DNA is TGCGCCAGCAGCTTAGACGGGACATTCTCCTACAATGAGCAGTTCTTC.

This clone has only a few counts. The rearrangement links TRBV29-1 to TRBJ2-1; D may be TRBD2 (5 bases). This CDR3 is built from 13 residues. Germline V lookup: CDR1 SQVTM, CDR2 ANQGSEA. The V and J ends lost 2 bases and 6 bases respectively, with 11 bases between them. CDR3 residues: CSVEISGLNEQFF. CDR3 DNA: TGCAGCGTTGAAATTTCCGGACTCAATGAGCAGTTCTTC.

The chain is built from TRBV15 and TRBJ2-7; 8 bases align to TRBD2. The junction had 10 bases not matched to a gene; V was cut back by 0 bases and J by 6 bases. This CDR3 region has 16 residues. From germline, CDR1 is LNHNV and CDR2 YYDKDF (reference sequence). This chain's CDR3 is CATSREREVTLGEQYF. The CDR3, as DNA: TGTGCCACCAGCAGAGAGCGGGAGGTTACCCTGGGCGAGCAGTACTTC.

This chain links TRBV7-8 with TRBJ2-1; 7 nucleotides match TRBD2. CDR1 is SGHVS and CDR2 is FQNEAQ in the germline V gene. The CDR3 loop spans 16 amino acids. Trimming took 4 bases from V and 0 from J; bases not matched to a gene: 6. DNA for the CDR3: TGTGCCAGCAGCTACAGCGGGACGAGCTCCTACAATGAGCAGTTCTTC. Protein sequence: CASSYSGTSSYNEQFF.

This chain joins TRBV28 and TRBJ2-3, with 11 nucleotides matching TRBD1. This CDR3 contains 20 residues. In germline, CDR1 is MDHEN, CDR2 SYDVKM. V was pared by 7 bases and J by 4 bases, with 22 bases of the junction left unmatched. The DNA of the CDR3 is TGTGCCAGCAAAGTTCTATATTTCGATCGGGACAGGGGGTTACCAGATACGCAGTATTTT. Its translation: CASKVLYFDRDRGLPDTQYF.

V gene TRBV27 combines with J gene TRBJ1-1; TRBD1 matches at 7 bases. Germline assignment: CDR1 MNHEY and CDR2 SMNVEV (reference sequence). The CDR3 spans 15 residues. J gave up 4 bases and V 0 bases, and 5 bases lay outside the gene matches. The CDR3 coding sequence is TGTGCCAGCAGTTTATCGGGCCAGGGGGGCACTGAAGCTTTCTTT. It is translated as CASSLSGQGGTEAFF.

This clone occurred a few times. This rearrangement joins TRBV29-1 to TRBJ2-5; no clear D gene. CDR1 SQVTM and CDR2 ANQGSEA come from the germline V gene. V was trimmed by 7 bases and J by 2 bases, leaving 8 bases between them. The CDR3 consists of 11 residues. As DNA, the CDR3 is TGCAGCGGCCGCCTTCAAGAGACCCAGTACTTC. Protein sequence: CSGRLQETQYF. Supplemented by reference TRBV29-1 and TRBJ2-5, the full variable domain reads SAVISQKPSRDICQRGTSLTIQCQVDSQVTMMFWYRQQPGQSLTLIATANQGSEATYESGFVIDKFPISRPNLTFSTLTVSNMSPEDSSIYLCSGRLQETQYFGPGTRLLVL.

This clone showed up just a few times. V is TRBV4-1 and J is TRBJ1-2; D is perhaps TRBD1 (6 bases). CDR3 length: 15 amino acids. CDR1 and CDR2 (germline): MGHRA, YSYEKL. The V end lost 0 bases, the J end lost 2 bases, and 10 bases lay between the germline ends. This CDR3 is CASSQEGGANYGYTF. The CDR3 nucleotides are TGCGCCAGCAGCCAAGAAGGGGGAGCGAACTATGGCTACACCTTC.

The chain recombines TRBV11-2 with TRBJ1-1; possible D gene TRBD1, 5 bases. V dropped 1 base and J dropped 5 bases, with 11 bases sitting between them. The CDR3 runs to 14 residues. The V gene's germline CDR1 is SGHAT and CDR2 FQNNGV. CDR3 nucleotides: TGTGCCAGCAGCTTAGGGGGGACGGCGACTGAAGCTTTCTTT. Translation: CASSLGGTATEAFF.

This chain uses TRBV6-5 with TRBJ1-1; D may be TRBD1 (6 bases). The CDR3 is made up of 15 amino acids. V was clipped by 4 bases and J by 5 bases, with 17 bases between them. Germline V lookup: CDR1 MNHEY, CDR2 SVGAGI. CDR3 region: CASSSRTAANTEAFF. The CDR3 coding sequence is TGTGCCAGCAGTTCGCGGACAGCAGCTAATACTGAAGCTTTCTTT.

V gene TRBV10-3 combines with J gene TRBJ2-5, with 8 bases fitting TRBD2. V shed 8 bases and J 2 bases; nucleotides not matched to a gene: 13. Per germline, CDR1 ENHRY and CDR2 SYGVKD. CDR3 length: 16 amino acids. The chain's CDR3 is CAIGRISGRGQETQYF. In DNA, the CDR3 is TGTGCCATCGGGAGGATCAGCGGGAGAGGGCAAGAGACCCAGTACTTC.

This chain uses TRBV9 with TRBJ1-2; 8 positions match TRBD1. This CDR3 comprises 14 residues. The germline V gene has CDR1 SGDLS and CDR2 YYNGEE. V lost 4 bases to trimming and J lost 8 bases; unmatched junction nucleotides: 10. CDR3 DNA sequence: TGTGCCAGCAGCACCTGGACAGGGAGTCAAGGCTACACCTTC. This translates into CASSTWTGSQGYTF.

This CDR3 is CASSLLYEQYF. As DNA, the CDR3 is TGTGCCAGCAGCTTACTATACGAGCAGTACTTC. V gene TRBV7-3 combines with J gene TRBJ2-7; D gene uncertain. Germline V gene data show CDR1 as SGHTA and CDR2 as FQGTGA. V lost 2 bases and J 4 bases, leaving 3 bases between the germline ends. The CDR3 contains 11 residues.

The chain is built from TRBV5-1 and TRBJ2-2; D gene unclear. Trimming removed 4 bases at V and 6 bases at J, with 13 bases between. The CDR3 covers 14 residues. Germline CDR1 SGHRS, CDR2 YFSETQ. The CDR3 DNA sequence: TGCGCCAGCAGCATCGTGCTCTCCTCCGGGGAGCTGTTTTTT. It encodes CASSIVLSSGELFF.

The chain employs TRBV27 and TRBJ2-5, with D uncertain. Germline loops: CDR1 MNHEY, CDR2 SMNVEV (reference sequence). Deletions cut 6 bases from V and 5 bases from J, with 13 bases between. The CDR3 spans 13 residues. The CDR3 loop is CASSRIGGETQYF. CDR3 nucleotide sequence: TGTGCCAGCAGCCGGATAGGCGGTGAGACCCAGTACTTC.

This clone was observed a single time. The V call is TRBV29-1, the J call TRBJ1-2; TRBD1 agrees at 7 bases. This CDR3 contains 14 residues. J gave up 2 bases and V 4 bases, and 7 bases lay outside the gene matches. CDR1 and CDR2 from the germline V gene are SQVTM and ANQGSEA. In nucleotides, the CDR3 is TGCAGCGTTGTGGCAGGGGGTCAGAACTATGGCTACACCTTC. It yields the protein CSVVAGGQNYGYTF.

This chain uses TRBV27 with TRBJ2-3; 10 bases agree with TRBD2. The CDR3 loop spans 15 amino acids. V gave up 6 bases and J gave up 1 base; unmatched junction bases: 4. CDR1 is MNHEY and CDR2 is SMNVEV in the germline V gene (reference sequence). As DNA, the CDR3 is TGTGCCAGCAGCTCAGGACTAGCGGGCACAGATACGCAGTATTTT. Encoded protein: CASSSGLAGTDTQYF.